Listed below are T cell receptor beta chains from one sample, sequenced in a study of blood T cells in healthy people across ages. One entry per CDR3 protein results from TCRdb running MiXCR on the 5' RACE reads. The sample has over a million distinct CDR3 sequences, roughly 45% seen once. Specimen: blood. All receptors come from a woman aged 18 to 35 in good health. The CDR3 runs from the conserved cysteine through the conserved F or W. Each record gives: J gene, V gene, clone size, D gene, CDR3 DNA, CDR3 protein. A D gene is named only where the DNA matches it firmly. Clone size, where shown, is once, few, many, or a class for clones that have expanded.

TRBJ2-7 TRBV4-1 . . TGCGCCAGCAGCCAATTTGGGGGCGGTTCCGAGCAGTACTTC CASSQFGGGSEQYF
TRBJ1-5 TRBV28 . . TGTGCCAGCTCTTTGGTCGGGGGCCAGCCCCAGCATTTT CASSLVGGQPQHF
TRBJ2-5 TRBV20-1 few . TGCAGTGCTATTGGGCTGACAGCCGGAGAGACCCAGTACTTC CSAIGLTAGETQYF
TRBJ2-5 TRBV5-1 . TRBD2 TGCGCCAGCAGCTTGGAGGGCGGGAGTCAAGAGACCCAGTACTTC CASSLEGGSQETQYF
TRBJ1-2 TRBV3-1 . TRBD1 TGTGCCAGCAGGCAGACAGGGGGCGTCTATGGCTACACCTTC CASRQTGGVYGYTF
TRBJ2-3 TRBV29-1 few TRBD2 TGCAGCGTTGAAAGGGAGGAGCGGGAGCCAGATACGCAGTATTTT CSVEREEREPDTQYF
TRBJ2-3 TRBV25-1 . . TGTGCCAGCAGTGAGGTCACAGATACGCAGTATTTT CASSEVTDTQYF
TRBJ2-1 TRBV12-3/TRBV12-4 . TRBD2 TGTGCCAGCATCCCGGGACTAGACCTTTACAATGAGCAGTTCTTC CASIPGLDLYNEQFF
TRBJ2-5 TRBV29-1 few . TGCAGCGCCCTGGTGGCGGGACGAGAGACCCAGTACTTC CSALVAGRETQYF
TRBJ1-5 TRBV6-5 few . TGTGCCAGCAGTTCGGACGGGGGGGGCAATCAGCCCCAGCATTTT CASSSDGGGNQPQHF
TRBJ1-1 TRBV5-1 few TRBD1 TGCGCCAGCAGCTTGGGACAGGGGGCGATTCACACTGAAGCTTTCTTT CASSLGQGAIHTEAFF
TRBJ1-2 TRBV28 few TRBD1 TGTGCCAGCAGGGGACAGGGGGGCGGCTATGGCTACACCTTC CASRGQGGGYGYTF
TRBJ2-5 TRBV6-1 few . TGTGCCAGCAGTGAAGCGTCCAGCGGATTAGAAGAGACCCAGTACTTC CASSEASSGLEETQYF
TRBJ1-2 TRBV4-1 . . TGCGCCAGCAGCCAAGCTGGGGACTGGGCTTATGGCTACACCTTC CASSQAGDWAYGYTF
TRBJ2-7 TRBV28 many TRBD2 TGTGCCAGCAGTTTGGGAACCGGGGGGTCCGAGCAGTACTTC CASSLGTGGSEQYF
TRBJ1-5 TRBV28 . . TGTGCCAGCAGCCGACCCCGGGCGGGTAGCAATCAGCCCCAGCATTTT CASSRPRAGSNQPQHF
TRBJ2-2 TRBV29-1 . . TGCAGCGTTGGTGGCGGACCTAACACCGGGGAGCTGTTTTTT CSVGGGPNTGELFF
TRBJ1-2 TRBV29-1 . TRBD1 TGCAGCGCCCACACAGGGGGCGAGCGGAGCGGCTACACCTTC CSAHTGGERSGYTF
TRBJ2-3 TRBV12-3/TRBV12-4 . TRBD2 TGTGCCAGCCTGGGAGGGCCCCGCACAGATACGCAGTATTTT CASLGGPRTDTQYF
TRBJ2-7 TRBV2 . . TGTGCCAGCCTCGAGTCCTACGAGCAGTACTTC CASLESYEQYF
TRBJ1-1 TRBV7-9 . . TGTGCCAGCGATAGGGGGGGAACTGAAGTTTTCTTT CASDRGGTEVFF
TRBJ2-3 TRBV20-1 few TRBD2 TGCAGCTCGGGACTAGCGGCTAGCACAGATACGCAGTATTTT CSSGLAASTDTQYF
TRBJ2-3 TRBV7-2 many . TGTGCCAGCAGCTTCGGATCGGCAGATACGCAGTATTTT CASSFGSADTQYF
TRBJ1-2 TRBV29-1 . TRBD1 TGCAGCGTCACAGGGGCTAACTATGACTACACCTTC CSVTGANYDYTF
TRBJ1-2 TRBV7-9 . . TGTGCCAGCAGCTTAGCAGCAGCTGATGGCTACACCTTC CASSLAAADGYTF
TRBJ1-1 TRBV7-9 . TRBD1 TGTGCCGGCAGCTCCAGACAGGGTAGGAACACTGAAGCTTTCTTT CAGSSRQGRNTEAFF
TRBJ2-1 TRBV7-9 . . TGTGCCAGCAGGACCCCTCTAGCGCATACCTACAATGAGCAGTTCTTC CASRTPLAHTYNEQFF
TRBJ1-1 TRBV2 few TRBD1 TGTGCCAGCCGGGACAGGGGTCGGAACACTGAAGCTTTCTTT CASRDRGRNTEAFF
TRBJ1-2 TRBV27 few TRBD1 TGTGCCAGCAGTTTAAGGAGACAGGGGAACTATGGCTACACCTTC CASSLRRQGNYGYTF
TRBJ1-1 TRBV12-3/TRBV12-4 . . TGTGCCAGCAGCCCGAGCTCGGTCACTGAAGCTTTCTTT CASSPSSVTEAFF
TRBJ2-7 TRBV9 . . TGTGCCAGCAGCCTCTTAGGGGGGGCGCACAATGAGCAGTACTTC CASSLLGGAHNEQYF
TRBJ2-5 TRBV10-3 . . TGTGCCACCGAAGGGAGTCGCAATGAGCAGTACTTC CATEGSRNEQYF
TRBJ1-2 TRBV21-1 . . TGTGCCAGCAACAAAGTAAAAAGGACAGGGGGCTGTGGCTACACCTTC CASNKVKRTGGCGYTF
TRBJ1-2 TRBV29-1 many . TGCAGCGTTGAAGATCACGGGGCAGGGTATGGCTACACCTTC CSVEDHGAGYGYTF
TRBJ1-5 TRBV6-5 few . TGTGCCAGCAGAAGTCATAGCAATCAGCCCCAGCATTTT CASRSHSNQPQHF
TRBJ2-1 TRBV4-1 . . TGCGCCGCGGACACCTACAATGAGCAGTTCTTC CAADTYNEQFF
TRBJ2-3 TRBV12-3/TRBV12-4 . . TGTGCCAGCAGTCCCCAGGCTGGTACGCAGTATTTT CASSPQAGTQYF
TRBJ2-1 TRBV29-1 . TRBD2 TGCATCGGGACTAGGAACAATGAGCAGTTCTTC CIGTRNNEQFF
TRBJ2-3 TRBV20-1 . . TGCAGTGCTAGCCCAGCGGCTAGCACAGATACGCAGTATTTT CSASPAASTDTQYF
TRBJ2-4 TRBV10-3 . . TGTGCCATCAGGGGGGTAGACAATGAGCAGTACTTC CAIRGVDNEQYF
TRBJ2-7 TRBV6-1 . TRBD2 TGTGCCATTCCGTCAGGTCTAGCGGGGCGTTACGAGCAGTACTTC CAIPSGLAGRYEQYF
TRBJ2-2 TRBV2 . . TGTGCCAGCCGAGAGACAGAAGCCCAGTCCGGGGAGCTGTTTTTT CASRETEAQSGELFF
TRBJ1-2 TRBV6-4 . TRBD1 TGTGCCAGCAGTGACTCGATGGAGGGGACAGGGAGAAGCGGCTACACCTTC CASSDSMEGTGRSGYTF